This passage covers 21 T cell receptor beta chains from one sample sequenced in a study of shared clonotypes between healthy human individuals. Produced via immunoSEQ multiplex PCR; TCRdb's table is partial and in-frame only. The sample has about 2 million clones; 90% to 95% are singletons. Sample: naive CD4+ T cells sorted from blood. Regarding subset: CD45RA+ positively selected. These receptors all come from a man between 18 and 35 years old in good health.

The chain links TRBV10-2 to TRBJ2-1; perhaps D is TRBD1 or TRBD2 (5 bases each). Between the trimmed V and J ends, which lost 5 bases and 5 bases, there was a span of 13 bases. CDR3 length: 14 residues. The germline V gene encodes CDR1 WSHSY and CDR2 SAAADI. CDR3 loop: CASSIGTQNNEQFF. CDR3 sequence (DNA): TGCGCCAGCAGTATCGGGACGCAGAACAATGAGCAGTTCTTC.

V and J are TRBV18 and TRBJ1-5; D possibly corresponds to TRBD1 (6 bases). Between the trimmed V and J ends, which lost 3 bases and 4 bases, there was a span of 10 bases. Germline V gene sequence: CDR1 KGHSH, CDR2 LQKENI. The CDR3 loop spans 14 amino acids. CDR3 nucleotide sequence: TGTGCCAGCTCACCCACAGGGAAGAATCAGCCCCAGCATTTT. Protein sequence: CASSPTGKNQPQHF. Using reference TRBV18 and TRBJ1-5 for the parts outside the CDR3, the full variable domain is NAGVMQNPRHLVRRRGQEARLRCSPMKGHSHVYWYRQLPEEGLKFMVYLQKENIIDESGMPKERFSAEFPKEGPSILRIQQVVRGDSAAYFCASSPTGKNQPQHFGDGTRLSIL.

Regarding this clone: Since a much larger clone is just one base distant, this may be a read error. Other nucleotide sequences in the sample specify the same CDR3. V usage is TRBV7-2 and J usage is TRBJ2-6, with D uncertain. Per the germline V gene, CDR1 is SGHTA and CDR2 is FQGNSA. Between the trimmed V and J ends, which lost 6 bases and 1 base, there was a span of 4 bases. This CDR3 spans 13 amino acids. The CDR3 region is CASRSSGANVLTF. The CDR3 nucleotides read TGTGCCAGCAGAAGTTCTGGGGCCAACGTCCTGACTTTC.

Remarks on this clone: Its ends do not fully match the called genes, so a read error is possible. The genes are TRBV4-3 and TRBJ2-3, with 8 bases that match TRBD1. Germline CDR1 is LGHNA and CDR2 is YSLEER. The CDR3 is 16 amino acids. The CDR3 here is CASSRNQGARTDTRYF. The DNA for the CDR3 is TGCGCCAGCAGCCGAAACCAGGGGGCCCGCACAGATACGCGGTATTTT.

The chain carries TRBV19 and TRBJ2-7, with 9 bases lining up with TRBD1. The CDR3 extends over 15 amino acids. The germline V gene encodes CDR1 LNHDA and CDR2 SQIVND (reference sequence). The V gene end was trimmed by 6 bases and the J gene end by 2 bases; junction bases not matched to a gene: 8. Here the CDR3 reads CASRGHGTGTYEQYF. The CDR3 coding sequence is TGTGCCAGTAGAGGACACGGGACAGGGACCTACGAGCAGTACTTC.

In the case of this clone: A junction boundary mismatches the germline segment, possibly from a read error. The rearrangement uses TRBV7-7 and TRBJ2-5; D might be TRBD2 (7 bases). The CDR3 length is 13 residues. The germline V gene has CDR1 SSHAT and CDR2 FNYEAQ (reference sequence). The chain's CDR3 is CASSLGRGQTQYF. The DNA of the CDR3 is TGTGCTAGCAGCTTAGGGCGGGGGCAGACCCAGTACTTC.

The chain couples TRBV9 to TRBJ2-5; the D gene is possibly TRBD1 (5 bases). V was pared by 2 bases and J by 4 bases, with 15 bases between. The CDR3 loop spans 15 amino acids. Germline assignment: CDR1 SGDLS and CDR2 YYNGEE. In DNA form, the CDR3 reads TGTGCCAGCAGCGTTTGGGGCCTAAACCCAGAGACCCAGTACTTC. Its protein product is CASSVWGLNPETQYF. The variable domain in full, with the rest retrieved from reference TRBV9 and TRBJ2-5, is DSGVTQTPKHLITATGQRVTLRCSPRSGDLSVYWYQQSLDQGLQFLIQYYNGEERAKGNILERFSAQQFPDLHSELNLSSLELGDSALYFCASSVWGLNPETQYFGPGTRLLVL.

This rearrangement joins TRBV18 to TRBJ2-3; the D is unclear. Germline V gene sequence: CDR1 KGHSH, CDR2 LQKENI. The CDR3 is 12 residues long. Between the trimmed V and J ends, which lost 5 bases and 1 base, there was a span of 4 bases. CDR3 coding DNA: TGTGCCAGCTCAAAAGGCACAGATACGCAGTATTTT. The encoded protein is CASSKGTDTQYF.

The J gene is TRBJ2-7, the V gene TRBV6-1; 7 nucleotides agree with TRBD2. The CDR3 consists of 13 residues. Germline loops: CDR1 MNHNS, CDR2 SASEGT. Trimming at V came to 6 bases and at J to 2 bases, leaving 4 bases not matched to a gene. The CDR3 loop reads CASRSGRAYEQYF. In DNA, the CDR3 is TGTGCCAGCAGATCAGGGAGGGCCTACGAGCAGTACTTC.

The chain employs TRBV7-2 and TRBJ1-2; the match to TRBD1 covers 12 bases. The CDR3 consists of 14 residues. The ends lost 3 bases at V and 8 bases at J; junction bases unmatched: 4. Germline assignment: CDR1 SGHTA and CDR2 FQGNSA. CDR3 amino acids: CASSLGQGASGYTF. The DNA for the CDR3 is TGTGCCAGCAGCTTGGGACAGGGGGCGAGCGGCTACACCTTC.

This clone showed up just once. The chain couples TRBV28 to TRBJ2-7; D uncertain. This CDR3 region has 12 residues. CDR1 is MDHEN, CDR2 SYDVKM, per germline. Trimming cost V 3 bases and J 4 bases, with 7 bases left between them. CDR3 sequence reads: CASSLGKYEQYF. CDR3 bases: TGTGCCAGCAGTTTGGGGAAATACGAGCAGTACTTC.

The chain employs TRBV9 and TRBJ1-2; possibly TRBD1 for D (5 bases). Looked up from germline, CDR1 is SGDLS and CDR2 is YYNGEE. This CDR3 region has 14 residues. The V end was cut by 3 bases, the J end by 0 bases, with 9 bases between. Here the CDR3 reads CASSAFRANYGYTF. CDR3 DNA: TGTGCCAGCAGCGCATTCAGGGCTAACTATGGCTACACCTTC.

The CDR3 protein is CASSQDRGAAGTEAFF. The CDR3 nucleotides are TGTGCCAGCAGCCAAGATCGGGGGGCAGCGGGCACTGAAGCTTTCTTT. The rearrangement links TRBV14 to TRBJ1-1; D perhaps matches TRBD1 (6 bases). Germline assignment: CDR1 SGHDN and CDR2 FVKESK. CDR3 length: 16 amino acids. With 0 bases removed from V and 4 bases from J, the gap between germline ends came to 15 bases.

The sample holds one count of this clone. The chain recombines TRBV11-3 with TRBJ1-1; no definite D call. The CDR3 runs 13 residues. Trimming took off 6 bases at V and 5 bases at J, with 13 bases between the two ends. Per the germline V gene, CDR1 is SGHNT and CDR2 is YENEEA. In DNA, the CDR3 is TGTGCCAGCAGTCTGTTCGCGGGGACTGAAGCTTTCTTT. Protein sequence: CASSLFAGTEAFF.

Regarding this clone: The sample contains more than one DNA sequence encoding this CDR3. The chain has TRBV10-3 and TRBJ2-1; tentative D call: TRBD2 (5 bases). CDR1 and CDR2 (germline): ENHRY, SYGVKD. V was shortened by 4 bases and J by 3 bases, with 13 bases between the two germline ends. The CDR3 extends over 15 amino acids. CDR3 coding DNA: TGTGCCATCAGTGGTGGATCGGGAAGCTACAATGAGCAGTTCTTC. This sequence encodes CAISGGSGSYNEQFF.

The chain combines TRBV25-1 with TRBJ2-7, with 12 bases fitting TRBD1. The CDR3 contains 14 residues. With V trimmed by 4 bases and J by 9 bases, 7 bases remained unmatched. Looked up from germline, CDR1 is MGHDK and CDR2 is SYGVNS. CDR3 in amino acids: CASSAPGTGGGQYF. CDR3 in DNA: TGTGCCAGCAGTGCCCCCGGGACAGGGGGCGGGCAGTACTTC.

With respect to this clone: The junction does not match germline at one end; this may be a read error. The chain recombines TRBV7-9 with TRBJ2-1; TRBD1 matches at 7 bases. CDR1 is SEHNR and CDR2 is FQNEAQ in the germline V gene (reference sequence). The CDR3 is 17 amino acids. Here the CDR3 reads CASSLASGTDPYNEQFF. The CDR3 nucleotides read TGTGCCAGCAGTTTAGCTTCCGGGACAGACCCTTACAATGAGCAGTTCTTC.

The gene calls are TRBV5-4 and TRBJ2-7, with D uncertain. This CDR3 contains 15 residues. Germline V gives CDR1 SGHNT, CDR2 YYREEE (reference sequence). Deletions cut 1 base from V and 3 bases from J, with 14 bases between. For the CDR3, the DNA is TGTGCCAGCAGCTTGCGGAACCAGGTCTACTACGAGCAGTACTTC. Translating it yields CASSLRNQVYYEQYF.

The CDR3 reads CASSAGLGNTGELFF. The CDR3 region has the DNA TGCGCCAGCAGCGCAGGGTTGGGAAACACCGGGGAGCTGTTTTTT. The rearrangement uses TRBV4-1 and TRBJ2-2, with D possibly being TRBD1 (5 bases). The CDR3 has 15 residues. V lost 5 bases and J lost 2, with 12 bases in between. Germline V lookup: CDR1 MGHRA, CDR2 YSYEKL.

J is TRBJ2-3 and V is TRBV9, with 8 bases aligning to TRBD2. This CDR3 contains 16 residues. V lost 0 bases to trimming and J lost 2 bases; unmatched junction nucleotides: 5. From germline, CDR1 is SGDLS and CDR2 YYNGEE. The CDR3 DNA reads TGTGCCAGCAGCGTAGGAGCGGGGGCGGACACAGATACGCAGTATTTT. Translation gives CASSVGAGADTDTQYF.

Remarks on this clone: Other nucleotide sequences from this sample produce the same CDR3. This chain joins TRBV6-5 and TRBJ1-5, with a possible D match to TRBD1 (5 bases). The CDR3 spans 13 residues. Per the germline V gene, CDR1 is MNHEY and CDR2 is SVGAGI. Trimming stripped 6 bases from V and 2 bases from J, with 8 bases between. The CDR3: CASRPGGNQPQHF. The CDR3 coding sequence is TGTGCCAGCAGACCGGGGGGCAATCAGCCCCAGCATTTT.